The 27 T cell receptor beta chains below were found in one sample sequenced in a study of shared clonotypes between healthy human individuals. CD8 cells regarded as naive lacked CD45RO, were positively chosen for CCR7, and omitted terminally differentiated effector memory CD45RA+ cells. Produced via immunoSEQ multiplex PCR; TCRdb's table is partial and in-frame only. The sample gives hundreds of thousands of clones, just under 97% of which show up once; roughly 0.1% is in the top ten. The sequencing sample was made of naive CD8+ T cells sorted from blood. These receptors all stem from a woman in her 30s in good health.

The CDR3: CASSFGNTGELFF. The CDR3, as DNA: TGTGCCAGTAGTTTTGGGAACACCGGGGAGCTGTTTTTT. The V and J genes are TRBV19 and TRBJ2-2; D is unresolved. The germline gives CDR1 LNHDA, CDR2 SQIVND (reference sequence). The CDR3 length is 13 residues. Trimming shortened V by 5 bases and J by 1 base, and 5 bases separated the two germline ends.

The sample holds one count of this clone. The chain couples TRBV13 to TRBJ1-4, with D perhaps TRBD1 (5 bases). V shed 5 bases and J shed 8 bases, with 15 bases lying between them. The germline V gene has CDR1 PRHDT and CDR2 FYEKMQ (reference sequence). The CDR3 has 14 amino acids. The CDR3 sequence: CASSPGRGKEKLFF. The CDR3 DNA reads TGTGCCAGCAGCCCCGGACGGGGGAAGGAAAAACTGTTTTTT. The full variable domain, rest sourced from reference TRBV13 and TRBJ1-4, is AAGVIQSPRHLIKEKRETATLKCYPIPRHDTVYWYQQGPGQDPQFLISFYEKMQSDKGSIPDRFSAQQFSDYHSELNMSSLELGDSALYFCASSPGRGKEKLFFGSGTQLSVL.

The chain has TRBV4-1 and TRBJ1-2; 7 nucleotides agree with TRBD1. The CDR3 runs to 16 residues. The germline CDR1 and CDR2 sequences are MGHRA and YSYEKL. The V segment lost 3 bases and the J segment 4 bases; nucleotides outside the gene matches: 11. The CDR3 reads CASSQEPGTASYGYTF. CDR3 DNA sequence: TGCGCCAGCAGCCAGGAACCCGGGACAGCGAGCTATGGCTACACCTTC.

This rearrangement joins TRBV25-1 to TRBJ2-5; 9 nucleotides align to TRBD1. The last part of the DNA fits TRBJ2-7 better; the J call may be wrong. The CDR3 length is 14 residues. Germline loops: CDR1 MGHDK, CDR2 SYGVNS. CDR3 residues: CASSEWDRVHEQYF. For the CDR3, the DNA is TGTGCCAGCAGTGAATGGGACAGGGTCCACGAGCAGTACTTC.

V and J are TRBV10-3 and TRBJ2-7; possible D gene TRBD2, 6 bases. The CDR3 totals 14 residues. V was trimmed by 6 bases and J by 1 base, leaving 13 bases between them. Per the germline V gene, CDR1 is ENHRY and CDR2 is SYGVKD. The CDR3 bases are TGTGCCATCAGCCACGGGACTGGGTCCTACGAGCAGTACTTC. Translated: CAISHGTGSYEQYF.

V is TRBV19 and J is TRBJ2-4, with TRBD2 identical over 9 bases. The CDR3 is 17 residues long. The germline V gene encodes CDR1 LNHDA and CDR2 SQIVND (reference sequence). The V segment lost 5 bases and the J segment 1 base; nucleotides outside the gene matches: 9. The CDR3 loop reads CASSSHSGSRAKNIQYF. CDR3 nucleotides: TGTGCCAGTAGTTCCCATAGCGGGAGTAGGGCCAAAAACATTCAGTACTTC.

The J gene is TRBJ2-5, the V gene TRBV7-9; D possibly corresponds to TRBD1 (6 bases). The assigned J gene may be wrong: the sequence end matches TRBJ2-7 better. In germline, CDR1 is SEHNR, CDR2 FQNEAQ (reference sequence). The CDR3 sequence is 16 residues long. In DNA, the CDR3 is TGTGCCAGCAGCTCCGCCCGAACAGGGAATTCCTACGAGCAGTACTTC. Protein product: CASSSARTGNSYEQYF.

V gene TRBV20-1 combines with J gene TRBJ1-5; D uncertain. Germline V gene lookup returns CDR1 DFQATT and CDR2 SNEGSKA (reference sequence). The ends were cut back, 3 bases at V and 4 bases at J, with 1 base in the middle. The length of the CDR3 is 10 residues. The CDR3 nucleotides are TGCAGTGCTAGGAATCAGCCCCAGCATTTT. This gives the protein CSARNQPQHF.

J is TRBJ2-3 and V is TRBV7-9; D remains unclear. The V and J ends lost 4 bases and 4 bases respectively, with 12 bases between them. This CDR3 region has 14 residues. Germline V gene sequence: CDR1 SEHNR, CDR2 FQNEAQ (reference sequence). The CDR3 nucleotides read TGTGCCAGCAGCTCCATAGCTACAGCAGATACGCAGTATTTT. This translates into CASSSIATADTQYF.

Comment on this clone: Other DNA sequences within the sample encode an identical CDR3. The chain is built from TRBV7-9 and TRBJ2-7; a possible D gene is TRBD2 (6 bases). V lost 5 bases and J 1 base, leaving 12 bases between the germline ends. This CDR3 spans 14 amino acids. CDR1 is SEHNR, CDR2 FQNEAQ, per germline (reference sequence). CDR3 amino acids: CASSPGVRSYEQYF. Written as DNA, the CDR3 is TGTGCCAGCAGCCCGGGGGTCCGTTCCTACGAGCAGTACTTC.

In DNA, the CDR3 is TGTGCCAGCAGTTCGCCCCGAGAGGGTAGTACTGAAGCTTTCTTT. This encodes CASSSPREGSTEAFF. This chain connects TRBV28 to TRBJ1-1, with no clear D. The CDR3 covers 15 residues. V dropped 4 bases and J dropped 5 bases, with 17 bases sitting between them. CDR1 is MDHEN, CDR2 SYDVKM, per germline.

The chain carries TRBV19 and TRBJ1-1; 9 nucleotides line up with TRBD1. The ends lost 6 bases at V and 1 base at J; junction bases unmatched: 18. The CDR3 has 19 residues. CDR1 and CDR2 from the germline V gene are LNHDA and SQIVND (reference sequence). CDR3 in DNA: TGTGCCAGTAGCATGTACCCCCCAGGACAGGGGCCCTGGAACACTGAAGCTTTCTTT. This gives the protein CASSMYPPGQGPWNTEAFF.

The chain carries TRBV15 and TRBJ2-5, with D uncertain. V was pared by 6 bases and J by 0 bases, with 17 bases between. Germline V gene sequence: CDR1 LNHNV, CDR2 YYDKDF (reference sequence). There are 16 residues in the CDR3. As DNA, the CDR3 is TGTGCCACCAGTTTGCTCGGACGCCTGTACCAAGAGACCCAGTACTTC. Translating it yields CATSLLGRLYQETQYF.

The chain uses TRBV19 and TRBJ2-7; TRBD1 matches 8 bases. This CDR3 is built from 15 residues. Per the germline V gene, CDR1 is LNHDA and CDR2 is SQIVND (reference sequence). V shed 4 bases and J 6 bases; nucleotides not matched to a gene: 11. The CDR3: CASSTGTGILGEQYF. For the CDR3, the DNA is TGTGCCAGTAGTACAGGGACAGGTATCTTGGGCGAGCAGTACTTC.

V gene TRBV7-6 combines with J gene TRBJ1-5; D may be TRBD1 (5 bases). This CDR3 comprises 14 residues. CDR1 SGHVS and CDR2 FNYEAQ come from the germline V gene. V lost 4 bases to trimming and J lost 3 bases, with 10 bases between them. The CDR3 reads CASSSGPINQPQHF. DNA of the CDR3: TGTGCCAGCAGCTCGGGACCGATCAATCAGCCCCAGCATTTT.

This clone was seen just once. The gene calls are TRBV4-1 and TRBJ2-1, with D unclear. This CDR3 region has 12 residues. V lost 1 base and J lost 10, with 8 bases in between. Germline CDR1 is MGHRA and CDR2 is YSYEKL. CDR3 nucleotides: TGCGCCAGCAGCCAAGGGTTCGGGGAGCAGTTCTTC. It yields the protein CASSQGFGEQFF.

The chain employs TRBV11-2 and TRBJ2-7; D possibly corresponds to TRBD2 (6 bases). This CDR3 has 16 residues. The V end lost 4 bases, the J end lost 3 bases, and 19 bases lay between the germline ends. Germline CDR1 reads SGHAT; CDR2 reads FQNNGV. CDR3 DNA: TGTGCCAGCAGCTACCAAGCCGGGACGGGAGACTACGAGCAGTACTTC. Its translation: CASSYQAGTGDYEQYF.

V usage is TRBV28 and J usage is TRBJ2-7, with 9 bases that match TRBD2. Germline V lookup: CDR1 MDHEN, CDR2 SYDVKM. This CDR3 region has 14 residues. V trimming: 10 bases; J trimming: 6 bases; junction bases outside the gene matches: 13. CDR3: CATGSVAGGGEQYF. CDR3 DNA sequence: TGTGCCACCGGGTCCGTGGCGGGAGGGGGCGAGCAGTACTTC. The full variable domain, with the rest looked up from reference TRBV28 and TRBJ2-7, is DVKVTQSSRYLVKRTGEKVFLECVQDMDHENMFWYRQDPGLGLRLIYFSYDVKMKEKGDIPEGYSVSREKKERFSLILESASTNQTSMYLCATGSVAGGGEQYFGPGTRLTVT.

The V and J genes are TRBV14 and TRBJ1-2; D may be TRBD1 (6 bases). The germline CDR1 and CDR2 sequences are SGHDN and FVKESK. V dropped 0 bases and J dropped 8 bases, with 16 bases sitting between them. The CDR3 runs 15 residues. Written as DNA, the CDR3 is TGTGCCAGCAGCCAAGAATTGGGGGCCCCGAGCGGCTACACCTTC. This encodes CASSQELGAPSGYTF.

The chain combines TRBV6-1 with TRBJ2-7, with D possibly TRBD2 on 7 matching bases. The CDR3 has 15 amino acids. Germline V gene data show CDR1 as MNHNS and CDR2 as SASEGT. Trimming removed 7 bases from V and 0 bases from J, with 16 bases in between. CDR3: CASTLGGGNSYEQYF. The CDR3 bases are TGTGCCAGCACCTTAGGGGGGGGAAACTCCTACGAGCAGTACTTC.

This chain connects TRBV2 to TRBJ2-3, with 8 bases matching TRBD2. The CDR3 runs 16 residues. Germline values: CDR1 SNHLY, CDR2 FYNNEI. V was clipped by 6 bases and J by 7 bases; unmatched bases: 15. CDR3 sequence reads: CASRDPRAGGGYTQYF. For the CDR3, the DNA is TGTGCCAGCAGGGACCCTAGAGCCGGGGGGGGTTATACGCAGTATTTT.

V gene TRBV9 combines with J gene TRBJ2-1; 7 nucleotides match TRBD2. Germline V gives CDR1 SGDLS, CDR2 YYNGEE. This CDR3 spans 15 amino acids. Losses at the gene ends were 4 bases for V and 4 bases for J; bases not matched to a gene: 8. CDR3 amino acids: CASSPSGNYYNEQFF. The CDR3 DNA is TGTGCCAGCAGCCCAAGCGGGAATTATTACAATGAGCAGTTCTTC.

The chain links TRBV19 to TRBJ1-5; TRBD1 is a possible D gene (5 bases). The CDR3 loop spans 18 amino acids. Trimming took off 3 bases at V and 5 bases at J, with 23 bases between the two ends. Germline loops: CDR1 LNHDA, CDR2 SQIVND (reference sequence). The CDR3 nucleotides read TGTGCCAGTAGTATTTATGGGTTGACAGACCCTGGGGATCAGCCCCAGCATTTT. As protein: CASSIYGLTDPGDQPQHF.

The genes are TRBV4-2 and TRBJ2-7, with TRBD1 as a possible D gene (5 bases). Trimming left V 0 bases short and J 3 bases short, with 9 bases between. Germline V CDR1 and CDR2: LGHNA, YNFKEQ. The CDR3 spans 14 residues. The CDR3 is CASSQDGANYEQYF. CDR3 sequence (DNA): TGTGCCAGCAGCCAAGATGGGGCCAACTACGAGCAGTACTTC.

This clone was counted only a few times. V gene TRBV30 combines with J gene TRBJ1-1; D gene uncertain. This CDR3 is 13 amino acids long. Germline assignment: CDR1 GTSNPN and CDR2 SVGIG (reference sequence). Trimming pared 2 bases from V and 3 bases from J, leaving 10 bases between. CDR3 nucleotides: TGTGCCTGGAGTTTAACAGATCACACTGAAGCTTTCTTT. This gives the protein CAWSLTDHTEAFF.

CDR3 in amino acids: CAWSLGAGTGELFF. CDR3 in DNA: TGTGCCTGGAGTTTGGGGGCTGGGACCGGGGAGCTGTTTTTT. The chain joins TRBV30 to TRBJ2-2; a weak D match, TRBD1 (6 bases). Germline V CDR1 and CDR2: GTSNPN, SVGIG (reference sequence). The CDR3 spans 14 residues. Trimming pared 2 bases from V and 5 bases from J, leaving 12 bases between. The full variable domain, in which reference TRBV30 and TRBJ2-2 provide the parts outside the CDR3, is SQTIHQWPATLVQPVGSPLSLECTVEGTSNPNLYWYRQAAGRGLQLLFYSVGIGQISSEVPQNLSASRPQDRQFILSSKKLLLSDSGFYLCAWSLGAGTGELFFGEGSRLTVL.

The J gene is TRBJ2-3, the V gene TRBV4-2; D not resolved. V was pared by 4 bases and J by 2 bases, with 16 bases between. Per germline, CDR1 LGHNA and CDR2 YNFKEQ. The CDR3 sequence is 16 residues long. CDR3 protein: CASSPKMGSSTDTQYF. For the CDR3, the DNA is TGTGCCAGCAGCCCCAAAATGGGCTCCTCCACAGATACGCAGTATTTT.